A single sample is the source of the 17 T cell receptor beta chains below, sequenced in a study of T cell responses to AZD1222 COVID-19 vaccine. TCRdb keeps only in-frame clones here, not all; method: immunoSEQ multiplex PCR. The profile shows 100,000 to 120,000 clones, around 88% of them singletons. The specimen was peripheral blood, collected 28 days after the second AZD1222 dose. These receptors all stem from an adult who received the AZD1222 COVID-19 vaccine.

This chain joins TRBV6-5 and TRBJ1-6; TRBD1 matches 7 bases. The junction had 9 bases not matched to a gene; V was cut back by 7 bases and J by 9 bases. The CDR3 sequence is 14 residues long. Germline loops: CDR1 MNHEY, CDR2 SVGAGI. The CDR3 sequence: CASIRTGLLSPLHF. In DNA, the CDR3 is TGTGCCAGCATTCGGACAGGCTTACTTTCACCCCTCCACTTT.

The chain couples TRBV7-9 to TRBJ1-2, with a tentative D call TRBD1 (6 bases). V dropped 1 base and J dropped 5 bases, with 8 bases sitting between them. The CDR3 consists of 13 residues. CDR1 and CDR2 from the germline V gene are SEHNR and FQNEAQ (reference sequence). Here the CDR3 reads CASSLGGLYGYTF. CDR3 sequence (DNA): TGTGCCAGCAGCTTAGGGGGGCTGTATGGCTACACCTTC.

This clone was detected only once. This rearrangement joins TRBV19 to TRBJ1-5, with D possibly being TRBD1 (5 bases). V lost 3 bases to trimming and J lost 2 bases, with 11 bases between them. Germline assignment: CDR1 LNHDA and CDR2 SQIVND (reference sequence). This CDR3 has 15 amino acids. Here the CDR3 reads CASSMGQGGNQPQHF. The DNA of the CDR3 is TGTGCCAGTAGTATGGGGCAGGGCGGCAATCAGCCCCAGCATTTT.

The rearrangement links TRBV5-1 to TRBJ2-1, with D perhaps being TRBD1 or TRBD2 (5 bases each). The V and J ends lost 2 bases and 2 bases respectively, with 14 bases between them. The CDR3 extends over 16 amino acids. The V gene's germline CDR1 is SGHRS and CDR2 YFSETQ. This CDR3 is CASSLDPGTAYNEQFF. The CDR3 region has the DNA TGCGCCAGCAGCTTAGATCCCGGGACCGCCTACAATGAGCAGTTCTTC.

The chain has TRBV5-1 and TRBJ1-1; 8 bases fit TRBD1. The V gene's germline CDR1 is SGHRS and CDR2 YFSETQ. Losses at the gene ends were 4 bases for V and 2 bases for J; bases not matched to a gene: 4. This CDR3 has 14 residues. The CDR3 loop reads CASSTTGANTEAFF. The DNA for the CDR3 is TGCGCCAGCAGCACGACAGGGGCTAACACTGAAGCTTTCTTT.

Remarks on this clone: This sample includes further DNA sequences coding for the same CDR3. The chain is built from TRBV5-1 and TRBJ1-1, with D uncertain. CDR1 is SGHRS, CDR2 YFSETQ, per germline. V lost 0 bases and J 2 bases, leaving 5 bases between the germline ends. The CDR3 sequence is 13 residues long. As DNA, the CDR3 is TGCGCCAGCAGCTTGGATCCTAACACTGAAGCTTTCTTT. As protein: CASSLDPNTEAFF.

This rearrangement joins TRBV28 to TRBJ1-4; weak D call: TRBD1 (5 bases). Trimming pared 5 bases from V and 8 bases from J, leaving 12 bases between. CDR3 length equals 13 residues. Germline V CDR1 and CDR2: MDHEN, SYDVKM. CDR3 DNA: TGTGCCAGCAGTGTACCGGGGGGGGAAAAACTGTTTTTT. It encodes CASSVPGGEKLFF.

This clone was seen a few times. The chain combines TRBV7-2 with TRBJ2-3; 8 bases line up with TRBD2. Germline CDR1 SGHTA, CDR2 FQGNSA. The J segment lost 2 bases and the V segment lost 1 base, leaving 11 bases of the junction unmatched. The CDR3 contains 18 residues. The CDR3 DNA follows: TGTGCCAGCAGCTTAGTGGTCCTGACTAGCGCCGCCACAGATACGCAGTATTTT. It translates to CASSLVVLTSAATDTQYF. Variable domain in full (rest from reference TRBV7-2 and TRBJ2-3): GAGVSQSPSNKVTEKGKDVELRCDPISGHTALYWYRQSLGQGLEFLIYFQGNSAPDKSGLPSDRFSAERTGGSVSTLTIQRTQQEDSAVYLCASSLVVLTSAATDTQYFGPGTRLTVL.

The rearrangement uses TRBV6-5 and TRBJ2-5, with D possibly being TRBD1 (5 bases). Germline CDR1 is MNHEY and CDR2 is SVGAGI. V was pared by 5 bases and J by 2 bases, with 15 bases between. The CDR3 totals 15 residues. The CDR3 region has the DNA TGTGCCAGCAGTCCCCAGCCGACAGTTCAAGAGACCCAGTACTTC. It is translated as CASSPQPTVQETQYF.

The chain employs TRBV4-2 and TRBJ2-5, with 10 bases matching TRBD2. The CDR3 loop spans 15 amino acids. CDR1 is LGHNA and CDR2 is YNFKEQ in the germline V gene. After removal of 3 bases from V and 1 base from J, the junction contained 2 bases not matched to a gene. The CDR3 here is CASSHERGGQETQYF. The CDR3 region has the DNA TGTGCCAGCAGCCACGAGCGGGGGGGCCAAGAGACCCAGTACTTC.

J is TRBJ2-2 and V is TRBV4-1, with 8 bases lining up with TRBD2. The J segment lost 11 bases and the V segment lost 0 bases, leaving 8 bases of the junction unmatched. The CDR3 covers 15 residues. CDR1 and CDR2 (germline): MGHRA, YSYEKL. The CDR3 sequence: CASSQDAAGARELFF. The DNA of the CDR3 is TGCGCCAGCAGCCAAGATGCAGCGGGGGCTCGAGAGCTGTTTTTT.

The chain joins TRBV18 to TRBJ1-2; D remains unclear. Trimming left V 5 bases short and J 6 bases short, with 13 bases between. The germline gives CDR1 KGHSH, CDR2 LQKENI. The CDR3 spans 13 residues. The chain's CDR3 is CASSAQTPDGYTF. DNA for the CDR3: TGTGCCAGCTCAGCCCAGACACCGGATGGCTACACCTTC.

The chain combines TRBV11-1 with TRBJ2-3, with TRBD1 matching 9 bases. CDR1 is SGHAT, CDR2 FQDESV, per germline (reference sequence). The junction had 4 bases not matched to a gene; V was cut back by 4 bases and J by 2 bases. The CDR3 runs to 15 residues. The CDR3 region is CASSSDRGSTDTQYF. CDR3 nucleotide sequence: TGTGCCAGCAGCTCGGACAGGGGATCCACAGATACGCAGTATTTT.

This sequence joins TRBV11-2 and TRBJ1-2; no clear D. V lost 6 bases, J lost 1 base, and 18 bases lay in between. The CDR3 sequence is 16 residues long. CDR1 and CDR2 (germline): SGHAT, FQNNGV. CDR3 DNA sequence: TGTGCCAGCAGGTCCCCTCTGGACCGCGGTAACTATGGCTACACCTTC. Protein sequence: CASRSPLDRGNYGYTF.

This clone was seen only once. The gene calls are TRBV11-1 and TRBJ2-7; TRBD1 aligns across 7 bases. The germline V gene has CDR1 SGHAT and CDR2 FQDESV (reference sequence). The CDR3 has 14 amino acids. With V trimmed by 5 bases and J by 3 bases, 7 bases remained unmatched. Written as DNA, the CDR3 is TGTGCCAGCAGCCTGGGGCAGGGGGTCTACGAGCAGTACTTC. Its protein product is CASSLGQGVYEQYF.

This clone was detected only once. The chain has TRBV18 and TRBJ1-5; D remains ambiguous. Trimming took 3 bases from V and 0 from J, leaving 9 bases between them. The CDR3 totals 15 residues. Germline lookup yields CDR1 KGHSH and CDR2 LQKENI. As DNA, the CDR3 is TGTGCCAGCTCACCGTACCAGGATAGCAATCAGCCCCAGCATTTT. As protein: CASSPYQDSNQPQHF.

In DNA, the CDR3 is TGTGCCAGCAGCCCCTCCGGGGGCAATCATGGCTACACCTTC. The encoded protein is CASSPSGGNHGYTF. The chain uses TRBV3-1 (or the pseudogene TRBV3-2) and TRBJ1-2; tentatively, D is TRBD1 (6 bases). CDR3 length equals 14 residues. V lost 4 bases and J lost 6, with 15 bases in between. Germline CDR1 reads LGHDT; CDR2 reads YNNKEL (reference sequence).